The sequence of this T cell receptor beta chain was determined in a study of control samples from healthy donors and cancer patients. This table comes from immunoSEQ multiplex PCR, and its TCRdb copy is limited to in-frame clones, with some not included. The table includes approximately 110,000 clones, roughly 90% detected once. This CDR3 comprises 15 residues. The germline gives CDR1 SNHLY, CDR2 FYNNEI. V was shortened by 6 bases and J by 2 bases, with 14 bases between the two germline ends. The TCR comes from a woman aged 50 to 60 in good health. The chain is built from TRBV2 and TRBJ1-5; D gene ambiguous. The specimen was blood. For the CDR3, the DNA is TGTGCCAGCAGAAACAGACCCAGCGGCAATCAGCCCCAGCATTTT. Translation: CASRNRPSGNQPQHF.